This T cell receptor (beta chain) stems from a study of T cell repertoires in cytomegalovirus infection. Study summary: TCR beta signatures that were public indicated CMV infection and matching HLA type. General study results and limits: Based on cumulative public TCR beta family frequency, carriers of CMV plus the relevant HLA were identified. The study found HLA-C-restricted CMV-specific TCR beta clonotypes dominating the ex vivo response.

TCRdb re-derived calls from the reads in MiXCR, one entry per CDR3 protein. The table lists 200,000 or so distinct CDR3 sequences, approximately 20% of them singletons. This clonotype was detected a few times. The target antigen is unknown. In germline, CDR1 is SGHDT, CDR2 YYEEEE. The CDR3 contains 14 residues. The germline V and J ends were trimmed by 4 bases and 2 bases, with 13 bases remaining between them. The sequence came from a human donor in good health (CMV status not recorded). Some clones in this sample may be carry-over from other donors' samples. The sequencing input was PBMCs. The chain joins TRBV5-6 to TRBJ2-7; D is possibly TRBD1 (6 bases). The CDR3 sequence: CASSNKWTAYEQYF. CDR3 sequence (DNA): TGTGCCAGCAGCAATAAGTGGACAGCCTACGAGCAGTACTTC.